Listed below are T cell receptor beta chains from one sample, sequenced in a study of blood T cell repertoires in COVID-19. The assay was immunoSEQ multiplex PCR, and TCRdb's table has in-frame clones only and misses some. The sample records around 300,000 clones, around 90% being singletons. The sequenced sample consisted of peripheral blood. The receptors come from a woman aged 50 to 60 with COVID-19, enrolled during active disease. Each CDR3 is given with its conserved first and last residue. Fields, in order: D gene, clone size, J gene, V gene, CDR3 protein, CDR3 DNA. D genes are given only for firm matches. For some rows the clone size is stated as once, few or many, or as a class when expanded; others skip it.

- - TRBJ1-1 TRBV7-5 CVRSLGRTGQEENTEAFF TGTGTCAGAAGCTTAGGAAGGACCGGACAGGAGGAGAACACTGAAGCTTTCTTT
- - TRBJ2-3 TRBV2 CASMQEGTDTQYF TGTGCCAGCATGCAGGAGGGGACAGATACGCAGTATTTT
- once TRBJ1-2 TRBV11-3 CASEILGAMAF TGTGCCAGCGAAATATTAGGGGCGATGGCCTTC
- - TRBJ1-5 TRBV19 CASSMFSGRREGNQPQHF TGTGCCAGTTCCATGTTTAGTGGCAGGCGGGAGGGCAATCAGCCCCAGCATTTT
- - TRBJ2-4 TRBV24-1 CATSDAVDIQYF TGTGCCACCAGTGATGCAGTGGACATTCAGTACTTC
- once TRBJ1-5 TRBV10-3 CAIGEGYQPQHF TGTGCCATCGGGGAGGGGTATCAGCCCCAGCATTTT
TRBD2 - TRBJ2-2 TRBV4-3 CASSQELPFSGRELDGELFF TGCGCCAGCAGCCAAGAACTCCCTTTTAGCGGGAGAGAATTGGACGGGGAGCTGTTTTTT
TRBD1 - TRBJ2-2 TRBV2 CAIRTGTNTGELFF TGTGCCATCAGGACAGGGACAAACACCGGGGAGCTGTTTTTT
TRBD1 - TRBJ1-1 TRBV6-5 CASSSNRGSTEAFF TGTGCCAGCAGTAGCAACAGGGGTAGCACTGAAGCTTTCTTT
TRBD2 - TRBJ2-4 TRBV18 CASSPRPAGDNIQYF TGTGCCAGCTCACCACGCCCAGCGGGGGATAACATTCAGTACTTC
- few TRBJ2-1 TRBV2 CASRDLAPSSYNEQFF TGTGCCAGCAGAGATCTAGCGCCGAGCTCCTACAATGAGCAGTTCTTC
TRBD1 many TRBJ2-1 TRBV7-2 CASSSDRAAARNEQFF TGTGCCAGCAGCTCGGACAGGGCAGCGGCGAGAAATGAGCAGTTCTTC
TRBD2 - TRBJ2-2 TRBV19 CASNPYSGRGTGELFF TGTGCCAGTAACCCATATAGCGGGAGAGGTACCGGGGAGCTGTTTTTT
- - TRBJ1-2 TRBV6-5 CASSREKNYGYTF TGTGCCAGTTCCAGGGAAAAAAACTATGGCTACACCTTC
TRBD1 - TRBJ2-3 TRBV20-1 CSASRGQGTDTQYF TGCAGTGCTAGTCGGGGACAGGGAACAGATACGCAGTATTTT
- - TRBJ1-2 TRBV28 CASSPGAGRNYGYTF TGTGCCAGCAGTCCCGGCGCAGGGAGGAACTATGGCTACACCTTC
TRBD1 - TRBJ2-7 TRBV5-6 CASRTRDRDYEQYF TGTGCCAGCAGGACTCGGGACAGGGACTACGAGCAGTACTTC
TRBD1 once TRBJ1-4 TRBV7-9 CASPGTGNEKLFF TGTGCCAGTCCCGGGACAGGGAATGAAAAACTGTTTTTT
- - TRBJ1-5 TRBV18 CASSSDSNQPQHF TGTGCCAGCTCATCGGACAGTAATCAGCCCCAGCATTTT
- - TRBJ2-7 TRBV18 CASSEQQGGQYF TGTGCCAGCTCAGAACAGCAGGGGGGGCAGTACTTC
TRBD1 - TRBJ1-5 TRBV30 CAWSRTGGQPQHF TGTGCCTGGAGCCGCACAGGGGGCCAGCCCCAGCATTTT
TRBD2 - TRBJ2-2 TRBV5-1 CASSKLAGEAGELFF TGCGCCAGCAGCAAACTAGCGGGAGAAGCCGGGGAGCTGTTTTTT
- once TRBJ1-1 TRBV10-1 CASSEQGARTEAFF TGCGCCAGCAGTGAGCAAGGGGCGCGGACTGAAGCTTTCTTT
TRBD2 - TRBJ2-1 TRBV2 CASGRVVEQFF TGTGCCAGCGGGAGGGTAGTTGAGCAGTTCTTC
TRBD1 - TRBJ1-5 TRBV19 CASSTNIAGGWGNQPQHF TGTGCCAGTAGTACCAACATCGCAGGGGGCTGGGGCAATCAGCCCCAGCATTTT
TRBD1 - TRBJ2-2 TRBV5-4 CASSRQGGNTGELFF TGTGCCAGCAGCCGACAGGGTGGGAACACCGGGGAGCTGTTTTTT
- many TRBJ2-2 TRBV29-1 CSVAAGARAGELFF TGCAGCGTTGCCGCGGGGGCGCGGGCCGGGGAGCTGTTTTTT
- few TRBJ1-4 TRBV5-5 CASSRQSGLTNEKLFF TGTGCCAGCAGCAGACAATCAGGATTGACTAATGAAAAACTGTTTTTT
- - TRBJ2-1 TRBV30 CACQGGRSFEQFF TGTGCCTGTCAAGGGGGTAGGAGTTTTGAGCAGTTCTTC
- - TRBJ2-7 TRBV29-1 CSVEGAYEQYF TGCAGCGTTGAGGGAGCTTACGAGCAGTACTTC
- - TRBJ1-2 TRBV21-1 CASTTGGFRNGYTF TGTGCCAGCACCACGGGGGGTTTCCGTAATGGCTACACCTTC
TRBD1 once TRBJ1-2 TRBV23-1 CASSQPGTGYGYTF TGCGCCAGCAGTCAGCCCGGGACAGGGTATGGCTACACCTTC
- - TRBJ1-3 TRBV6-5 CASSYGQYSGNTIYF TGTGCCAGCAGTTATGGGCAGTACTCTGGAAACACCATATATTTT
TRBD1 - TRBJ1-2 TRBV19 CASSITETGRVGYTF TGTGCCAGTAGTATTACCGAGACAGGGAGAGTTGGCTACACCTTC
- - TRBJ2-3 TRBV18 CASSPERAADTQYF TGTGCCAGCTCACCAGAGCGGGCCGCAGATACGCAGTATTTT
- once TRBJ1-2 TRBV24-1 CATSESAGGYTF TGTGCCACCAGTGAAAGTGCGGGAGGCTACACCTTC
- - TRBJ1-6 TRBV6-5 CASSPSGHNSPLHF TGTGCCAGCAGTCCGAGCGGCCATAATTCACCCCTCCACTTT
TRBD1 - TRBJ2-1 TRBV5-5 CASSLSWTGEGEQFF TGTGCCAGCAGCTTATCCTGGACAGGGGAAGGTGAGCAGTTCTTC
TRBD1 - TRBJ2-5 TRBV18 CASSPTGSNQETQYF TGTGCCAGCTCACCGACAGGGTCCAACCAAGAGACCCAGTACTTC
TRBD1 once TRBJ2-3 TRBV11-1 CASTRQGARDTQYF TGTGCCAGCACCAGACAGGGGGCAAGGGATACGCAGTATTTT
- - TRBJ2-7 TRBV15 CATSTEGGQLYEQYF TGTGCCACCAGCACCGAGGGGGGACAGCTTTACGAGCAGTACTTC
TRBD2 - TRBJ2-5 TRBV5-1 CASSLALAETQYF TGCGCCAGCAGCTTGGCACTAGCGGAGACCCAGTACTTC
TRBD2 - TRBJ2-3 TRBV13 CASTGTSGRGDTQYF TGTGCCAGTACCGGGACTAGCGGGAGAGGGGATACGCAGTATTTT
- - TRBJ2-7 TRBV19 CASRRGRGSYEQYF TGTGCCAGTAGACGAGGGAGAGGATCCTACGAGCAGTACTTC
TRBD2 few TRBJ2-7 TRBV6-6 CASSYSAGGYEQYF TGTGCCAGCAGTTACTCAGCGGGAGGCTACGAGCAGTACTTC
- - TRBJ1-5 TRBV6-2/TRBV6-3 CASSYSWQGSNQPQHF TGTGCCAGCAGTTACTCTTGGCAGGGGTCAAATCAGCCCCAGCATTTT
- few TRBJ1-5 TRBV25-1 CASSSSGPGQPQHF TGTGCCAGCAGTTCCAGTGGGCCCGGTCAGCCCCAGCATTTT
- - TRBJ1-6 TRBV9 CASSVGSSGSPLHF TGTGCCAGCAGCGTTGGGAGTAGCGGTTCACCCCTCCACTTT